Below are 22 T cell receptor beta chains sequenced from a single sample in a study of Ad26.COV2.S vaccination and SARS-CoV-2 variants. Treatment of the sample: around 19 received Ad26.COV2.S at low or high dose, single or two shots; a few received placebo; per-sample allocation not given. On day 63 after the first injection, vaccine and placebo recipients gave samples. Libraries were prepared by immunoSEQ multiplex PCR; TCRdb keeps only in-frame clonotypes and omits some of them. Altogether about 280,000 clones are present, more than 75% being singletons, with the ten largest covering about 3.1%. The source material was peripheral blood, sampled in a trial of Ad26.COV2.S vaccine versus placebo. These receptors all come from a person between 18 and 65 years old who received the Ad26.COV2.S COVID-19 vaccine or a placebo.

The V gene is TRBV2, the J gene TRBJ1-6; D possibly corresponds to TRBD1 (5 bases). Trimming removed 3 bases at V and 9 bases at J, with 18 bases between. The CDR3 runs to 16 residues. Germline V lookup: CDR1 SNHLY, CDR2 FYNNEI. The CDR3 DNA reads TGTGCCAGCAGTGAGCGGCAGGGAGGACTAATTTCACCCCTCCACTTT. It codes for CASSERQGGLISPLHF.

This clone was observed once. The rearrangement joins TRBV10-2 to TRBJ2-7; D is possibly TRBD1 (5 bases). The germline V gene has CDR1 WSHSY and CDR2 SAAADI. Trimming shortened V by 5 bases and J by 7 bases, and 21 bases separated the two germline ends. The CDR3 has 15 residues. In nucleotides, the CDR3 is TGCGCCAGCAGTATTAACAGGCCGCCCCTATGGGAGCAGTACTTC. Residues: CASSINRPPLWEQYF.

The CDR3 loop is CASSLNDMGGYTF. CDR3 nucleotide sequence: TGTGCCAGCAGCCTAAACGATATGGGGGGCTACACCTTC. The chain uses TRBV14 and TRBJ1-2, with unresolved D. Trimming took off 4 bases at V and 8 bases at J, with 14 bases between the two ends. The germline V gene encodes CDR1 SGHDN and CDR2 FVKESK. This CDR3 has 13 amino acids.

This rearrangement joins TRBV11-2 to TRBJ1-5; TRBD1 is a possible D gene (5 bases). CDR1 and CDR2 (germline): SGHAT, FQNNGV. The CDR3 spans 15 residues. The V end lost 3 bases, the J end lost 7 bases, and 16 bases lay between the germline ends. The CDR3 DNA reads TGTGCCAGCAGCTTCCCTGGACGGGGGAGGCAGCCCCAGCATTTT. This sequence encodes CASSFPGRGRQPQHF.

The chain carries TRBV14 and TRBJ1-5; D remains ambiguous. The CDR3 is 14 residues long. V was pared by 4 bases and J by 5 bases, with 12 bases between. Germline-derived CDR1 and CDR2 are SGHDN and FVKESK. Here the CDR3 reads CASSPAGGYQPQHF. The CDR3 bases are TGTGCCAGCAGCCCAGCAGGAGGGTATCAGCCCCAGCATTTT.

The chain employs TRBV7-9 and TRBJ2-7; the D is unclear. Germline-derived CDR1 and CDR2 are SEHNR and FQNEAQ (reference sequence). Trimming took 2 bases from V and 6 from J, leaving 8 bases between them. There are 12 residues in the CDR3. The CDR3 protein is CASSLFPTEQYF. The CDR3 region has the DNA TGTGCCAGCAGCTTATTTCCCACCGAGCAGTACTTC.

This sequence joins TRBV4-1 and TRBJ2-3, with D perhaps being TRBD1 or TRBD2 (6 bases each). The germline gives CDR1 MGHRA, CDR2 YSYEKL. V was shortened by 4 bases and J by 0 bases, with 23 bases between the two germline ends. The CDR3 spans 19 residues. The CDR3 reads CASSPSGAGYTLSTDTQYF. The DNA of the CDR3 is TGCGCCAGCAGCCCCTCGGGGGCGGGCTACACTCTGAGCACAGATACGCAGTATTTT.

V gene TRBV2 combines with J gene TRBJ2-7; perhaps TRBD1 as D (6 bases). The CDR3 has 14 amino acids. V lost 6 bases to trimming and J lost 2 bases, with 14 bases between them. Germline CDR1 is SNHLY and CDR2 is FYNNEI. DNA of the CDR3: TGTGCCAGCAGGCAAACAGGGCTCCCCTACGAGCAGTACTTC. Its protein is CASRQTGLPYEQYF.

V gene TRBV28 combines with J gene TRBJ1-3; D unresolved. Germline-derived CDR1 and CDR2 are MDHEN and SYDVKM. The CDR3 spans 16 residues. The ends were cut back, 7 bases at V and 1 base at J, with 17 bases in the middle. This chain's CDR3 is CASTLGGSISGNTIYF. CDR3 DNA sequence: TGTGCCAGCACCCTAGGCGGCAGTATTTCTGGAAACACCATATATTTT. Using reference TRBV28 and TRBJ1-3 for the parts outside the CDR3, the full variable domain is DVKVTQSSRYLVKRTGEKVFLECVQDMDHENMFWYRQDPGLGLRLIYFSYDVKMKEKGDIPEGYSVSREKKERFSLILESASTNQTSMYLCASTLGGSISGNTIYFGEGSWLTVV.

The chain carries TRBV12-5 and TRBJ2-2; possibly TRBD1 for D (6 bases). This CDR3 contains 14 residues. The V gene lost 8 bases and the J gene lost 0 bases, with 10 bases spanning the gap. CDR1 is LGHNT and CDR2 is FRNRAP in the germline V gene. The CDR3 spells CASRGDTNTGELFF. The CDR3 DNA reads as TGTGCTAGTCGAGGGGACACGAACACCGGGGAGCTGTTTTTT.

In DNA, the CDR3 is TGTGCCGCAAGAACCGGGACAGACGCTTCTGGGGCCAACGTCCTGACTTTC. Translation: CAARTGTDASGANVLTF. The chain carries TRBV10-3 and TRBJ2-6; 7 nucleotides line up with TRBD1. With V trimmed by 11 bases and J by 1 base, 14 bases remained unmatched. The V gene's germline CDR1 is ENHRY and CDR2 SYGVKD. This CDR3 spans 17 amino acids.

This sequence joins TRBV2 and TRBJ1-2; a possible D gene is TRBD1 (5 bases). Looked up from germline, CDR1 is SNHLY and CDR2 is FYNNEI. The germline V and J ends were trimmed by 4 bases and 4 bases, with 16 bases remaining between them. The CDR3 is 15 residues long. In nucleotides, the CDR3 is TGTGCCAGCAGTGGATTGGGGACGGTCTTCTATGGCTACACCTTC. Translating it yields CASSGLGTVFYGYTF. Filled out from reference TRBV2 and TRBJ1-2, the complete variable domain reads EPEVTQTPSHQVTQMGQEVILRCVPISNHLYFYWYRQILGQKVEFLVSFYNNEISEKSEIFDDQFSVERPDGSNFTLKIRSTKLEDSAMYFCASSGLGTVFYGYTFGSGTRLTVV.

In DNA, the CDR3 is TGTGCCAGCAGCTCAAGTTCGGGTCTGGAGACCCAGTACTTC. It is translated as CASSSSSGLETQYF. The chain carries TRBV7-2 and TRBJ2-5; no definite D call. This CDR3 comprises 14 residues. Germline V gene lookup returns CDR1 SGHTA and CDR2 FQGNSA. Trimming took 4 bases from V and 5 from J, leaving 14 bases between them.

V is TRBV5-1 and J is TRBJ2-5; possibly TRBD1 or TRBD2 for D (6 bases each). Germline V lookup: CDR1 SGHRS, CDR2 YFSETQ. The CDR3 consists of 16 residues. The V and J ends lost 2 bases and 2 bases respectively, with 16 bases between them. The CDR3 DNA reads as TGCGCCAGCAGCTTCCACGGGGGCTGGGTACAAGAGACCCAGTACTTC. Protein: CASSFHGGWVQETQYF.

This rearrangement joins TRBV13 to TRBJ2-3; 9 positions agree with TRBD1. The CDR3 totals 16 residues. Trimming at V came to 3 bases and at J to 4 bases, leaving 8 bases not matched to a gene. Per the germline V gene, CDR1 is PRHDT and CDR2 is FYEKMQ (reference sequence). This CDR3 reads CASSFLIQGAADTQYF. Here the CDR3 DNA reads TGTGCCAGCAGCTTCCTAATACAGGGGGCGGCAGATACGCAGTATTTT.

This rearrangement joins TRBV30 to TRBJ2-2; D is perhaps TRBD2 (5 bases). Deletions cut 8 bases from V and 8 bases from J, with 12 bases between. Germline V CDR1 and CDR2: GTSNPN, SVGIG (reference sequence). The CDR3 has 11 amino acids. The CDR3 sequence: CAGLYWGELFF. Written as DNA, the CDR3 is TGTGCCGGACTCTACTGGGGGGAGCTGTTTTTT.

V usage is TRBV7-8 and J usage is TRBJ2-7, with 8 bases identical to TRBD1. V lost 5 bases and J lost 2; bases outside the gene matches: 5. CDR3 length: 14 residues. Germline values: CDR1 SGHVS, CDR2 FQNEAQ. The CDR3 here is CASSQGQGPYEQYF. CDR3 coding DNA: TGTGCCAGCAGCCAAGGACAGGGTCCCTACGAGCAGTACTTC.

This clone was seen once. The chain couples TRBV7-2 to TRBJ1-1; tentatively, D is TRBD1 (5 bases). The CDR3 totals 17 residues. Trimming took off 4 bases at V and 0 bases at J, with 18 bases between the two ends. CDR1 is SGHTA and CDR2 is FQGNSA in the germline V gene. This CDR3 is CASSSLQVRRMNTEAFF. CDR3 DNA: TGTGCCAGCAGCTCTCTACAGGTCCGGCGCATGAACACTGAAGCTTTCTTT. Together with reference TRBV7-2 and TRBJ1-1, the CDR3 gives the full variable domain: GAGVSQSPSNKVTEKGKDVELRCDPISGHTALYWYRQSLGQGLEFLIYFQGNSAPDKSGLPSDRFSAERTGGSVSTLTIQRTQQEDSAVYLCASSSLQVRRMNTEAFFGQGTRLTVV.

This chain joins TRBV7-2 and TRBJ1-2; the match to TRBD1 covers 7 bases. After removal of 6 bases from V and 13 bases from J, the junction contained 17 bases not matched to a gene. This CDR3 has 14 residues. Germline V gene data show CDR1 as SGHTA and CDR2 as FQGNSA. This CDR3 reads CASSLMSAGGAGTF. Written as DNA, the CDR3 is TGTGCCAGCAGTCTTATGTCGGCAGGGGGGGCGGGCACCTTC.

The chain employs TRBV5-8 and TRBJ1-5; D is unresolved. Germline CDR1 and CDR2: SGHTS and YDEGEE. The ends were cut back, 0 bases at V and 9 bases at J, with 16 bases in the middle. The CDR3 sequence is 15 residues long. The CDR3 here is CASSLAIRSELPQHF. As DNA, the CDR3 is TGTGCCAGCAGCTTGGCCATCAGGTCCGAATTGCCCCAGCATTTT.

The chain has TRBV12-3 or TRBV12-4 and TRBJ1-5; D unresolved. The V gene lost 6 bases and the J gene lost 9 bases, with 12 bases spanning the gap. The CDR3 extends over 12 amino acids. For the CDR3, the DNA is TGTGCCAGCAGCCGAGGGCCCCGGCCCCAGCATTTT. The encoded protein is CASSRGPRPQHF.

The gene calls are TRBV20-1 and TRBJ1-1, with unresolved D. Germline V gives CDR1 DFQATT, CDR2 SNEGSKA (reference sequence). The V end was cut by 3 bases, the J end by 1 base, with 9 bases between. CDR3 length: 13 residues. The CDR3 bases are TGCAGTGCTAGTAGTCTCAGGAACACTGAAGCTTTCTTT. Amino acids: CSASSLRNTEAFF.